This TCR beta chain came from a study of CD8+ T cells in alopecia areata. cDNA serving as the sequencing template came from extracted, reverse transcribed RNA. TCRdb's table, derived via immunoSEQ multiplex PCR, lists solely in-frame clones and lacks some. The sample yields about 180,000 clones, 40% to 65% seen once. Germline CDR1 is MGHRA and CDR2 is YSYEKL. Deletions cut 0 bases from V and 6 bases from J, with 17 bases between. The CDR3 runs to 16 residues. This clone came up once. Antigen specificity is unknown. The treatment here: oral pan-JAK inhibitor, 5-10 mg twice daily. The study, taken as a whole, reports: It was lesional scalp, especially alopecia totalis/universalis, that showed higher clonality than normal scalp.

The sample in question was CD8+ T cells sorted from blood, obtained around week 54, from a patient treated with tofacitinib. The gene calls are TRBV4-1 and TRBJ1-1; weak D call: TRBD1 (6 bases). The sequence derives from a human donor with alopecia areata. The CDR3 DNA reads TGCGCCAGCAGCCAAGATCTGTCGGGGACACGGCCTGAAGCTTTCTTT. This sequence encodes CASSQDLSGTRPEAFF.